A single sample is the source of the 10 T cell receptor beta chains below, sequenced in a study of T cell repertoires in cytomegalovirus infection. TCRdb recomputed calls from the reads with MiXCR, one row per CDR3 protein. The table lists around 530,000 distinct CDR3 sequences, 26% of them singletons. Sequencing was done on a sample of PBMCs. Receptor source: a human donor in good health (CMV status not recorded). Some clones in this sample may be carry-over from other donors' samples.

The gene calls are TRBV6-6 and TRBJ2-7, with 9 bases fitting TRBD1. The junction had 15 bases not matched to a gene; V was cut back by 6 bases and J by 3 bases. Germline V gene data show CDR1 as MNHNY and CDR2 as SVGAGI (reference sequence). The CDR3 has 17 residues. This CDR3 reads CASSLGTGQPPFYEQYF. The CDR3 DNA reads TGTGCCAGCAGCCTCGGGACAGGGCAACCGCCCTTCTACGAGCAGTACTTC.

There are many counts of this clonotype. The genes are TRBV7-2 and TRBJ2-7, with a possible D match to TRBD1 (6 bases). The CDR3 extends over 14 amino acids. V gave up 0 bases and J gave up 5 bases, with 11 bases separating them. The germline V gene has CDR1 SGHTA and CDR2 FQGNSA. The DNA for the CDR3 is TGTGCCAGCAGCTTAGCGCCCCGGACAGACGAGCAGTACTTC. Amino acids: CASSLAPRTDEQYF.

This sequence joins TRBV9 and TRBJ1-1; D is uncertain. Between the trimmed V and J ends, which lost 1 base and 1 base, there was a span of 11 bases. Germline V gene lookup returns CDR1 SGDLS and CDR2 YYNGEE. CDR3 size: 15 residues. The CDR3 coding sequence is TGTGCCAGCAGCGTACGGAGGGCCTGGAACACTGAAGCTTTCTTT. Amino acids: CASSVRRAWNTEAFF.

This clonotype has ten or more counts. The J gene is TRBJ2-5, the V gene TRBV7-2; D not certain. V was cut by 8 bases and J by 5 bases, with 9 bases left in between. Per the germline V gene, CDR1 is SGHTA and CDR2 is FQGNSA. The CDR3 runs to 11 residues. The CDR3 protein is CASAFSETQYF. As DNA, the CDR3 is TGTGCCAGCGCCTTTTCTGAGACCCAGTACTTC. The variable domain in full, with the rest retrieved from reference TRBV7-2 and TRBJ2-5, is GAGVSQSPSNKVTEKGKDVELRCDPISGHTALYWYRQSLGQGLEFLIYFQGNSAPDKSGLPSDRFSAERTGGSVSTLTIQRTQQEDSAVYLCASAFSETQYFGPGTRLLVL.

The chain combines TRBV18 with TRBJ1-1; TRBD1 agrees at 7 bases. This CDR3 comprises 14 residues. CDR1 KGHSH and CDR2 LQKENI come from the germline V gene. With V trimmed by 8 bases and J by 2 bases, 8 bases remained unmatched. CDR3 residues: CASSRGQSNTEAFF. The CDR3, as DNA: TGTGCCAGCAGCAGGGGACAGAGTAACACTGAAGCTTTCTTT.

The V and J genes are TRBV12-3 or TRBV12-4 and TRBJ2-1, with 8 bases aligning to TRBD1. This CDR3 is built from 16 residues. Unmatched junction bases numbered 7, after V lost 0 bases and J lost 6 bases. The CDR3 sequence: CASSLADRDGVNEQFF. In DNA, the CDR3 is TGTGCCAGCAGTTTAGCGGACAGGGACGGTGTCAATGAGCAGTTCTTC.

This chain joins TRBV6-2 or TRBV6-3 and TRBJ2-3, with a tentative D call TRBD1 (6 bases). Germline lookup yields CDR1 MNHEY and CDR2 SVGEGT. The V end lost 6 bases, the J end lost 2 bases, and 24 bases lay between the germline ends. This CDR3 has 18 amino acids. CDR3 nucleotide sequence: TGTGCCAGCAGCTATTCCCTCGACAACAGGGCCCACACAGATACGCAGTATTTT. It encodes CASSYSLDNRAHTDTQYF.

The sample holds a few counts of this clonotype. V and J are TRBV7-8 and TRBJ2-2; the match to TRBD2 covers 9 bases. Germline V gene sequence: CDR1 SGHVS, CDR2 FQNEAQ. Trimming cost V 1 base and J 3 bases; bases outside gene matches: 3. This CDR3 has 16 amino acids. CDR3 region: CASSLEGLAYTGELFF. In DNA form, the CDR3 reads TGTGCCAGCAGCTTAGAGGGACTAGCTTACACCGGGGAGCTGTTTTTT.

This clonotype was counted between two and nine times. The V gene is TRBV12-3 or TRBV12-4, the J gene TRBJ2-1; 7 nucleotides line up with TRBD1. V trimming: 10 bases; J trimming: 5 bases; junction bases outside the gene matches: 14. This CDR3 is built from 15 residues. The CDR3 loop reads CATTPRDSLNNEQFF. The CDR3 DNA sequence: TGTGCCACCACCCCCCGGGACAGCTTAAACAATGAGCAGTTCTTC.

This clonotype was detected ten times or more. This CDR3 reads CASSLALASGITDTQYF. CDR3 DNA sequence: TGTGCCAGCAGCTTAGCGCTGGCTAGCGGGATCACAGATACGCAGTATTTT. The chain has TRBV7-6 and TRBJ2-3, with TRBD2 matching 9 bases. Unmatched junction bases numbered 6, after V lost 0 bases and J lost 2 bases. CDR3 length: 17 residues. Germline loops: CDR1 SGHVS, CDR2 FNYEAQ.